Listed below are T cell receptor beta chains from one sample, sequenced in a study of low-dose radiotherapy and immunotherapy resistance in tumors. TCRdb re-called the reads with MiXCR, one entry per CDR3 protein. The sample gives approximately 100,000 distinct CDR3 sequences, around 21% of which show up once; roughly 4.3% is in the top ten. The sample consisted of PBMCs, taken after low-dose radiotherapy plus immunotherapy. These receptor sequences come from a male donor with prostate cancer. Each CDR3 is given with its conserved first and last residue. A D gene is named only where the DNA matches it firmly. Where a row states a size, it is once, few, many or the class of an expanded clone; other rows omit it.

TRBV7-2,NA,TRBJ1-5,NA,TGTGCCAGCAGCTTACAGCCCGACAATCAGCCCCAGCATTTT,CASSLQPDNQPQHF
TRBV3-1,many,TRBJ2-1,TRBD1,TGTGCCACCCTGACAGGGTCGGGTGAGCAGTTCTTC,CATLTGSGEQFF
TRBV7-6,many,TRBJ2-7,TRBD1,TGTGCCAGCAGCTTTTTGGGGACAGGGGCGTTCGACGAGCAGTACTTC,CASSFLGTGAFDEQYF
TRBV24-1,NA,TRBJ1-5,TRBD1,TGTGCCACCAGTGGTAACACAGGGGATTATCAGCCCCAGCATTTT,CATSGNTGDYQPQHF
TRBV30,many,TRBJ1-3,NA,TGTGCCTGGGAAACAGGGCCTGGAAACACCATATATTTT,CAWETGPGNTIYF
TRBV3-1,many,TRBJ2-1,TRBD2,TGTGCCAGCAGCCGAGCGGGGCCCAATGAGCAGTTCTTC,CASSRAGPNEQFF
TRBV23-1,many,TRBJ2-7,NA,TGCGCCAGCAGTCAATCGCCGGGGTCGTGGGAGCAGTACTTC,CASSQSPGSWEQYF
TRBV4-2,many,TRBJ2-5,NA,TGTGCCAGCAGCCAAGTCCGGGGGGAGACCCAGTACTTC,CASSQVRGETQYF
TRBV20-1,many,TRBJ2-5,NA,TGCAGTGCTAGTTGGGTTGAGACCCAGTACTTC,CSASWVETQYF
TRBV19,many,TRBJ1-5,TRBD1,TGTGCCAGTAGAAGGGACAGGGCGGATCAGCCCCAGCATTTT,CASRRDRADQPQHF
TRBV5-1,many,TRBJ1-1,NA,TGCGCCAGCAGCCTAGAAGGGACGGCGAACACTGAAGCTTTCTTT,CASSLEGTANTEAFF
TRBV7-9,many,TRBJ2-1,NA,TGTGCCAGCAGCTTAGCTTGGACCAGCTCCTACAATGAGCAGTTCTTC,CASSLAWTSSYNEQFF
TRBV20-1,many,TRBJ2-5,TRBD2,TGCAGTGCTAGAGATCGGCTAGCGGGCCCGTACTTC,CSARDRLAGPYF
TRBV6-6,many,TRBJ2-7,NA,TGTGCCAGCAGGGAACGGACAGGGAGGGGCGAGCAGTACTTC,CASRERTGRGEQYF
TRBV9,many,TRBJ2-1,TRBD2,TGTGCCAGCTCCGAACCGGGACTAGCGGGGGGGCAGCAGTTCTTC,CASSEPGLAGGQQFF
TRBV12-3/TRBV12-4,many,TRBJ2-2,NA,TGTGCCAGCAGTTTAGGGAACGGGGAGCTGTTTTTT,CASSLGNGELFF
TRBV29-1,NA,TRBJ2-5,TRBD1,TGCAGCGTTCGGGGACAGAGAGACCAAGAGACCCAGTACTTC,CSVRGQRDQETQYF
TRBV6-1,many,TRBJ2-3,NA,TGTGCCAGCAGTGAAGGTAATCCGTACACAGATACGCAGTATTTT,CASSEGNPYTDTQYF
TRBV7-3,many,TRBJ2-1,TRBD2,TGTGCCAGCAGCCGGGGGACTAGCGCAGTGGATGAGCAGTTCTTC,CASSRGTSAVDEQFF
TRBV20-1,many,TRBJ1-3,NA,TGCAGCTTTAGGGAAACTGGAAACACCATATATTTT,CSFRETGNTIYF
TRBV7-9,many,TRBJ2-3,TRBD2,TGTGCCAGCAGCCCAGGACTAGCGGGGGGTACCTACACAGATACGCAGTATTTT,CASSPGLAGGTYTDTQYF
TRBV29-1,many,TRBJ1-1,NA,TGCAGCGTTGTGGGGGGGCAGATCACTGAAGCTTTCTTT,CSVVGGQITEAFF
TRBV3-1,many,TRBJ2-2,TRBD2,TGTGCCAGCAGCCGCGGACTAGCGGGGAACACCGGGGAGCTGTTTTTT,CASSRGLAGNTGELFF
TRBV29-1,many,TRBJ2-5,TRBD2,TGCAGCCCCCTGGGGGGGGACCAAGAGACCCAGTACTTC,CSPLGGDQETQYF
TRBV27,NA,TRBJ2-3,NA,TGTGCCAGCAGTTCCGTGTGGGCCAGCGGTATAGTAGATACGCAGTATTTT,CASSSVWASGIVDTQYF
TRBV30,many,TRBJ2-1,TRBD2,TGTGCCTGGATAGCGGGGACCTACAATGAGCAGTTCTTC,CAWIAGTYNEQFF
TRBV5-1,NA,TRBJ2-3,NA,TGCGCCAGCAGCTTGGAGTCTGGGGGCACAGATACGCAGTATTTT,CASSLESGGTDTQYF
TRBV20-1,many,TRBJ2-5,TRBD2,TGCAGTGCTAAGACGGGGGGCCAAGAGACCCAGTACTTC,CSAKTGGQETQYF
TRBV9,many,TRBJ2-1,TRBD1,TGTGCCAGCAGCGTAGAGGGGGCAGGGTACAATGAGCAGTTCTTC,CASSVEGAGYNEQFF
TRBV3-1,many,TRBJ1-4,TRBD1,TGTGCCAGCAGCCCCGGGACAGGGCCTAATGAAAAACTGTTTTTT,CASSPGTGPNEKLFF
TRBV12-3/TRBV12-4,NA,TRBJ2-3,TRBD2,TGTGCCAGCATCGCCGGGGGGGCATTGGTAGATACGCAGTATTTT,CASIAGGALVDTQYF
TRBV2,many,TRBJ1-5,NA,TGTGCCAGCAGTATTGAGGGTGGAGAGCCCCAGCATTTT,CASSIEGGEPQHF
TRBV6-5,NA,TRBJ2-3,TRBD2,TGTGCCAGCAGTTACGGACTAGCGGGACCCACAGATACGCAGTATTTT,CASSYGLAGPTDTQYF
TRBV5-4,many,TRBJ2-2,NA,TGTGCCAGCAGCACCTCGAGGTCGAACACCGGGGAGCTGTTTTTT,CASSTSRSNTGELFF
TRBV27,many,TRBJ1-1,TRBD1,TGTGCCAGCAGTTTTCTCGGACAGGACGGGATGGGCACTGAAGCTTTCTTT,CASSFLGQDGMGTEAFF
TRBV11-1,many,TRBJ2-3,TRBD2,TGTGCCAGCAGCTACGGCGGGGGGGACACAGATACGCAGTATTTT,CASSYGGGDTDTQYF
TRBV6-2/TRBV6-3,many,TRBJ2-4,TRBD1,TGTGCCCCCTACAGGGGGCATTTAGCCAAAAACATTCAGTACTTC,CAPYRGHLAKNIQYF
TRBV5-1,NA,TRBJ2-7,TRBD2,TGCGCCAGCAGCTTGGTTGGGGGGGGGACCTACGAGCAGTACTTC,CASSLVGGGTYEQYF
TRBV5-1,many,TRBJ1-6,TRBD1,TGCGCCAGCAGCTACGAGGGACAGGGGGATTCACCCCTCCACTTT,CASSYEGQGDSPLHF
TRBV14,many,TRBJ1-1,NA,TGTGCCAGCAGCCAAGAGTACGAGAGATCCACTGAAGCTTTCTTT,CASSQEYERSTEAFF
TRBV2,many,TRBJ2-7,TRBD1,TGTGCCACTAAACCGGGACAGACAATCTACGAGCAGTACTTC,CATKPGQTIYEQYF
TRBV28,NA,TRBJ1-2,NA,TGTGCCAGCAGGAGCCACCGTCTCAGGGATAGGAGCTATGGCTACACCTTC,CASRSHRLRDRSYGYTF
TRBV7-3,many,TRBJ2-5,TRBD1,TGTGCCAGCAGTTGGGGGTGGGGACAGCAAGAGACCCAGTACTTC,CASSWGWGQQETQYF
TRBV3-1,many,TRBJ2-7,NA,TGTGCCAGCAGCCAAGTTGAAGGGGCCTCGGTGCAGTACTTC,CASSQVEGASVQYF
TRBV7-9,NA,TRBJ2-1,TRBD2,TGTGCCAGCAGCCCCCTAGCGGGGGCTCGAGGCAATGAGCAGTTCTTC,CASSPLAGARGNEQFF
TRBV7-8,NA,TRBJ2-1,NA,TGTGCCAGCAGCTCCGGACTGGACGGGCAGTTCTTC,CASSSGLDGQFF
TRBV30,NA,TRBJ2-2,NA,TGTGCCTGGAGTGGGCGGTCCCCGCGCACCGGGGAGCTGTTTTTT,CAWSGRSPRTGELFF
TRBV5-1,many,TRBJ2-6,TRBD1,TGCGCCAGCAGCTCCTCGCAGGGGGCTGGGGCCAACGTCCTGACTTTC,CASSSSQGAGANVLTF
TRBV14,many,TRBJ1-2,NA,TGTGCCAGCAGCCGACGTTTAGCAGGAGATTATGGCTACACCTTC,CASSRRLAGDYGYTF
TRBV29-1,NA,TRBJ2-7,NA,TGCAGCGTTGGGGGAGGGGGCTCTCTCCTTGAGCAGTACTTC,CSVGGGGSLLEQYF
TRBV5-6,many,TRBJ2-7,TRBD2,TGTGCCAGCAGCCCCTCGGGGGGGCCATCTCGATTGATATACGAGCAGTACTTC,CASSPSGGPSRLIYEQYF
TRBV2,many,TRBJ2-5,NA,TGTGCCAGCAGTCTGTTAGAGACCCAGTACTTC,CASSLLETQYF
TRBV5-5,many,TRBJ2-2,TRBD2,TGTGCCAGCAGCCTGGAACCGGACGGGAGGTCCGGGGAGCTGTTTTTT,CASSLEPDGRSGELFF
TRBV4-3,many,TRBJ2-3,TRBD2,TGCGCCAGCAGCCACCCGGGCGGGGGAGATACGCAGTATTTT,CASSHPGGGDTQYF
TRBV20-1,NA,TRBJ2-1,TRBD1,TGCAGTGCTAACGGACAGGGGGCGAATGAGCAGTTCTTC,CSANGQGANEQFF
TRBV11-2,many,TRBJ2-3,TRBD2,TGTGCCAGCAGCTTGCGGGGGGGACGCACAGATACGCAGTATTTT,CASSLRGGRTDTQYF
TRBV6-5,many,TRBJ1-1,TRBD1,TGTGCCAGCAGGTCCCCCGGGACAGGGGACGCTTTCTTT,CASRSPGTGDAFF
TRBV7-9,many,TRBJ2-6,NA,TGTGCCAGCAGCCCCAGCTCTGGAGCAGGGGCCAACGTCCTGACTTTC,CASSPSSGAGANVLTF
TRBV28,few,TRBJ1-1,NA,TGTGCCAGCAGTTTAGAGGTCGGCACTGAAGCTTTCTTT,CASSLEVGTEAFF
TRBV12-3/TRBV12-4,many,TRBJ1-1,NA,TGTGCCAGCAGTTTCCGGCAGGACACTGAAGCTTTCTTT,CASSFRQDTEAFF